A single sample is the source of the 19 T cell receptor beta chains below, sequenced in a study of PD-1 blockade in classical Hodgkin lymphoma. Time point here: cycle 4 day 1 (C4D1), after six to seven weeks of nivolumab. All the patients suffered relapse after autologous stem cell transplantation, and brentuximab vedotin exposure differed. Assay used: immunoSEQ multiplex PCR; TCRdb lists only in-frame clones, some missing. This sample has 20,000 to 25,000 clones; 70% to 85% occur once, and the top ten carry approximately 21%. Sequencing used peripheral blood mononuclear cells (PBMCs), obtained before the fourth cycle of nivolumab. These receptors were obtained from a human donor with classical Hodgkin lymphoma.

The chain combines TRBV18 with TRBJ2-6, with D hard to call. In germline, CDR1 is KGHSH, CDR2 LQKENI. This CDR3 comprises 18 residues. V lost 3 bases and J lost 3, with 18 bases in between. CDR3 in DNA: TGTGCCAGCTCACCCTCGGACGGTCCTGGGCGTGGGGCCAACGTCCTGACTTTC. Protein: CASSPSDGPGRGANVLTF.

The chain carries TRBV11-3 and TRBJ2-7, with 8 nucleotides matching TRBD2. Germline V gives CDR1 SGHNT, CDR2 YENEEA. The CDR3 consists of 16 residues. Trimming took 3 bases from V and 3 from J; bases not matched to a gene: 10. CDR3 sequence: CASSLMASGLVYEQYF. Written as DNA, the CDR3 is TGTGCCAGCAGCTTGATGGCTAGCGGGCTCGTCTACGAGCAGTACTTC.

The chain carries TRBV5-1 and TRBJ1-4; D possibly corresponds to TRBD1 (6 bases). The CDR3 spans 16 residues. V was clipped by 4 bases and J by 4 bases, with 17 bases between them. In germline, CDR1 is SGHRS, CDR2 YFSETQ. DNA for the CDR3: TGCGCCAGCAGCCCGGGACACGGGGGGAATAATGAAAAACTGTTTTTT. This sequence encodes CASSPGHGGNNEKLFF.

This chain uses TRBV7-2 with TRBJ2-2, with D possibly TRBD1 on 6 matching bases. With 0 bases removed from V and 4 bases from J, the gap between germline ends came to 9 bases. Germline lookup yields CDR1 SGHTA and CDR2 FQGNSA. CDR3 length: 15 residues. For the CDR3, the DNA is TGTGCCAGCAGCTTAGCCCAAGGGGGCACCGGGGAGCTGTTTTTT. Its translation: CASSLAQGGTGELFF.

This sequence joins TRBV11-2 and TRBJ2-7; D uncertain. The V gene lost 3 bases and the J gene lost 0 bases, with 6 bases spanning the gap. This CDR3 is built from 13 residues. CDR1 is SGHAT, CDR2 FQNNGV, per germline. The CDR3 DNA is TGTGCCAGCAGCTTTCCGGGCTCCTACGAGCAGTACTTC. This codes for CASSFPGSYEQYF.

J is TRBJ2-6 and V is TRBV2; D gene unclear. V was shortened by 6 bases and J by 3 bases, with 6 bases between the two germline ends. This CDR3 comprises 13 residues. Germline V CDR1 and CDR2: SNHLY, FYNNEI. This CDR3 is CASRADGANVLTF. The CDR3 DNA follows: TGTGCCAGCAGAGCCGATGGGGCCAACGTCCTGACTTTC. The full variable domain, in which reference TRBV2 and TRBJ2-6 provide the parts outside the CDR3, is EPEVTQTPSHQVTQMGQEVILRCVPISNHLYFYWYRQILGQKVEFLVSFYNNEISEKSEIFDDQFSVERPDGSNFTLKIRSTKLEDSAMYFCASRADGANVLTFGAGSRLTVL.

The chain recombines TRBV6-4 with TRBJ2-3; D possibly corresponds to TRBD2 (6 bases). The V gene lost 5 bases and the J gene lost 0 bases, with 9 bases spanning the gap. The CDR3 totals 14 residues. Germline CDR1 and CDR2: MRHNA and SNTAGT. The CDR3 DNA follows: TGTGCCAGCAGTCAGGGACTCAGCACAGATACGCAGTATTTT. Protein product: CASSQGLSTDTQYF.

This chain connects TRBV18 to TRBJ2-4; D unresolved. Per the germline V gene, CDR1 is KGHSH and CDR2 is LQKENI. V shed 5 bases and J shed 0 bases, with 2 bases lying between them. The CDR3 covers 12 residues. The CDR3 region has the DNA TGTGCCAGCTCAGCAGCCAAAAACATTCAGTACTTC. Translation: CASSAAKNIQYF.

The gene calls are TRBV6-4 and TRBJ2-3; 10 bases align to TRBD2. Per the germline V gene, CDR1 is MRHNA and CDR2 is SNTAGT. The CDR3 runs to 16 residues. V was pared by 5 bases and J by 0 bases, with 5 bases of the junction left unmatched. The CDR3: CASSLLAGVSTDTQYF. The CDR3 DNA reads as TGTGCCAGCAGTCTCCTAGCGGGAGTAAGCACAGATACGCAGTATTTT.

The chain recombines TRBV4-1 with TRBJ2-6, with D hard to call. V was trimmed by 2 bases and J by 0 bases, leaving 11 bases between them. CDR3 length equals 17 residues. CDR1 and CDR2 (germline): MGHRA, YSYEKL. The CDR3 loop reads CASSQPYTDSGANVLTF. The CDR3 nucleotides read TGCGCCAGCAGCCAACCGTACACCGACTCTGGGGCCAACGTCCTGACTTTC.

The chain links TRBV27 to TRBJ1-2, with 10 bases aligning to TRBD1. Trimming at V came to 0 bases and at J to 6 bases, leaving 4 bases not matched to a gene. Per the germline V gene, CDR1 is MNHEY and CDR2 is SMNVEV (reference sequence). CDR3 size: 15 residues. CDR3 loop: CASSLSRQGADGYTF. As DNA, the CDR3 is TGTGCCAGCAGTTTATCGCGACAGGGGGCAGATGGCTACACCTTC.

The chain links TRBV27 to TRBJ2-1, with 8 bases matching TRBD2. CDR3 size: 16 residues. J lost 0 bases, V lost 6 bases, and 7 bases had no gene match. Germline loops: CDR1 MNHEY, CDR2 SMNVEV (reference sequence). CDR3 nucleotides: TGTGCCAGCAGCCGGCAACTAGCGGACTCCTACAATGAGCAGTTCTTC. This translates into CASSRQLADSYNEQFF.

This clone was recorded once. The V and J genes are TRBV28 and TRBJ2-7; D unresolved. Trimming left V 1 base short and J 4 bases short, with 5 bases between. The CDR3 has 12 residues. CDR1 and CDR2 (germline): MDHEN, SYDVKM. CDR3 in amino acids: CASSLFVYEQYF. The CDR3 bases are TGTGCCAGCAGTTTATTCGTATACGAGCAGTACTTC.

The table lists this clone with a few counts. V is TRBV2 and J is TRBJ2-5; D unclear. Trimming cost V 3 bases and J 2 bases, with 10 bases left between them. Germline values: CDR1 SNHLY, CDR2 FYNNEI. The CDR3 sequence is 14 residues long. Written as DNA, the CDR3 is TGTGCCAGCAGTGATTCAACGGTTCAAGAGACCCAGTACTTC. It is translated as CASSDSTVQETQYF.

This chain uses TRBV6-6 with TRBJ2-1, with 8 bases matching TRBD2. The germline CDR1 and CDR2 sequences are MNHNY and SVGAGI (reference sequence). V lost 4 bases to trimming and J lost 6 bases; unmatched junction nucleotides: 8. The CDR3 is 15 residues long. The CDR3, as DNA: TGTGCCAGCAGTTTCCATCCGGGAGGGCCCAATGAGCAGTTCTTC. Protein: CASSFHPGGPNEQFF.

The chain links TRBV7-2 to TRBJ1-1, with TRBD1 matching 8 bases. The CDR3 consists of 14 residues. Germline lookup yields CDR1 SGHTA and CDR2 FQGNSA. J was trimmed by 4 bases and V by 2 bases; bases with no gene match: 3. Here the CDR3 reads CASSLRQGATEAFF. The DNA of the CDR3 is TGTGCCAGCAGCTTACGGCAGGGGGCCACTGAAGCTTTCTTT.

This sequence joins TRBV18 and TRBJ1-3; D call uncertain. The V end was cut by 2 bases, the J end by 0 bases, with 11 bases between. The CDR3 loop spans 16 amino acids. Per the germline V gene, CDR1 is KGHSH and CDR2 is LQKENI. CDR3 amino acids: CASSPNRPTSGNTIYF. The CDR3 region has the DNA TGTGCCAGCTCACCAAACCGGCCTACCTCTGGAAACACCATATATTTT.

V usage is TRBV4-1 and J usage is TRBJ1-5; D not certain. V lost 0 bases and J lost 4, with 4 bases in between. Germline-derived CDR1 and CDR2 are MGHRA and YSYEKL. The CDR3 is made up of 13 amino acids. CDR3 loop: CASSQDWNQPQHF. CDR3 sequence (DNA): TGCGCCAGCAGCCAAGATTGGAATCAGCCCCAGCATTTT.

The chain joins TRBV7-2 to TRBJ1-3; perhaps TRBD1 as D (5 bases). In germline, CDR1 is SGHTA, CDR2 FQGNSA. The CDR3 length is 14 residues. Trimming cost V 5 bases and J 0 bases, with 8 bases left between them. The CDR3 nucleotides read TGTGCCAGCAGCCCCGGGGGCTCTGGAAACACCATATATTTT. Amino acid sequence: CASSPGGSGNTIYF.